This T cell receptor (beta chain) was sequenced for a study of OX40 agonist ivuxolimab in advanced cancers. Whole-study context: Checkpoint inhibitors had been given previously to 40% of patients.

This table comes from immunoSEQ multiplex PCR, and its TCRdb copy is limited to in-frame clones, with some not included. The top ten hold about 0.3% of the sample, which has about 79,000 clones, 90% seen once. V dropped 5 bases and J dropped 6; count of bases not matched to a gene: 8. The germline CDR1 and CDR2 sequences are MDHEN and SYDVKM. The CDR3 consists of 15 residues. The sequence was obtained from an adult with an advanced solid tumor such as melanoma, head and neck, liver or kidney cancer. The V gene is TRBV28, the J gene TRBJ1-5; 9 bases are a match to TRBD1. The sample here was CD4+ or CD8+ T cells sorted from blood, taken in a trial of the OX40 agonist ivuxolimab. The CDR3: CASSPGTGYGQPQHF. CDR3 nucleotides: TGTGCCAGCAGTCCCGGGACAGGGTACGGTCAGCCCCAGCATTTT. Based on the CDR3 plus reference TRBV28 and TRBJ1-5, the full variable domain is DVKVTQSSRYLVKRTGEKVFLECVQDMDHENMFWYRQDPGLGLRLIYFSYDVKMKEKGDIPEGYSVSREKKERFSLILESASTNQTSMYLCASSPGTGYGQPQHFGDGTRLSIL.